This T cell receptor beta chain was sequenced for a study of cytomegalovirus exposure and HLA in healthy donors (dated by TCRdb to about 2017). Broadly, across the study: An earlier analysis of about 530 of the donors reported 276 Gb of sequence data and around 110 million unique TCR beta sequences obtained from some 200 million T cells. In a later genetic analysis, genome-wide SNP genotypes for about 65% of the roughly 700 donors were used, and that subset was treated as a discovery cohort. A separate validation cohort of roughly 120 different subjects was used in addition to the approximately 610-subject first cohort. Among about 390 genotyped donors of the cohort, an average of around 240,000 unique TCR beta nucleotide sequences were sequenced per donor, around 20% of them non-productive. All discovery cohort repertoires had been generated on a single sequencing platform. To predict cytomegalovirus infection status, the study brought together high-throughput TCR immunosequencing, statistical association of individual TCRs with disease status, and machine learning. The study aimed to test whether cataloging public T cell receptors could reveal signatures of past pathogen exposure. Both class I and class II loci were covered by HLA typing, at four-digit resolution. Rather than using new phenotypic data, the later analysis identified candidate immune exposures from TCR beta sequences and from how often those sequences occurred across donors. Alongside the repertoire data, information on donor age, sex, ethnicity and CMV serostatus was compiled. A later analysis re-analyzed previously published TCR beta repertoires from roughly 600 donors and added high-resolution HLA genotyping to study TCR occurrence patterns. An earlier analysis of around 580 of the donors used high-throughput TCR beta sequencing to judge whether each TCR beta V gene segment behaved as functional or pseudogenic. Typing coverage varied by locus: roughly 629-640 donors for A, B, C, DRB1 and DQB1; some 520 for DQA1; nearly 610 for DPA1; more than 450 for DPB1. Five DR-DQ haplotypes were handled as single units for association and clustering because linkage in the cohort was strong. The study used immunosequencing to profile the T cell repertoires of several hundred subjects and linked those repertoires to cytomegalovirus serostatus. Of the 350 to 450 genotyped donors, over 80% were placed in the genetic ancestry cluster associated with self-reported Caucasian donors. An early release that covered several hundred HLA-typed donors contained about 300 gigabases of sequencing data and tens of millions of unique TCR sequences. General study outcomes and caveats: Three of the identified cytomegalovirus-associated TCR beta chains were confirmed in vitro to be specific for cytomegalovirus antigens. The authors suggested that the approach could potentially be extended to other disease states and immunological phenotypes. Because HLA typing was missing for some donors at each locus, association tests included only the typed subset. In a later genetic analysis, fewer N-insertions in productive TCRs were reported among donors in an Asian-associated ancestry cluster than the roughly 640-donor mean. Only TCR beta chains were sequenced in this cohort, and the absence of alpha or paired-chain data limited detectable features. A further reported finding was that TCR beta sequences accurately predicted the HLA-A and HLA-B alleles for most subjects in the first cohort. Because the 87-base-pair reads could not distinguish some IMGT-functional V segments, including TRBV6-2 and TRBV6-3, those segments were excluded. The earlier analysis of 587 of the donors excluded over 15 rarely observed V segments, including chromosome 9 orphons, because counts were too low. In a later analysis, around 15,000 TCR beta sequences were associated with specific HLA alleles at a false discovery rate of 0.05. Assigning TCR associations to individual alleles was difficult when HLA alleles, especially DR and DQ, strongly co-occurred. A total of fewer than 200 TCR beta chains were listed by the study as associated with cytomegalovirus. The sequencing pipeline was judged likely to have produced a cluster of highly shared sequence variants as a technical artifact. Linkage disequilibrium might explain the correlated functional status among segregating V segments, but an unknown experimental factor could not be ruled out. Most CMV-associated TCR beta chains appeared to be HLA-restricted in a later analysis, and the HLA associations seemed to be driven largely by CMV exposure. Across donors, most TCR sequences were observed very rarely, whereas some public TCRs were present in many individuals. Sequencing depth was assumed to be roughly uniform across donors in the presence/absence analyses, though that assumption may not hold. In a later analysis, several top co-occurrence clusters were reported to appear linked to parvovirus B19, influenza, CMV and Epstein-Barr virus. In an earlier analysis of 587 of the donors, most TCR beta V segments appeared in productive rearrangements about 87% or about 30% of the time, broadly matching IMGT annotations. A later analysis found that HLA-associated TCR beta chains were more clonally expanded and had lower generation probabilities than equally common non-associated chains. Immune exposure information for the cohort was limited to CMV serostatus. In a later genetic analysis, a missense DCLRE1C variant was associated with V-gene and J-gene trimming of TCR beta chains, and the association was replicated in an independent cohort. The classifier was reported to diagnose cytomegalovirus status with high specificity and sensitivity in both the original and validation cohorts. In a later analysis, TCR association rates were found to vary across HLA loci, with the most associated TCRs seen for DRB1 alleles and the fewest for HLA-C alleles.

The cohort consisted of 600 or so healthy bone marrow donors. At the time of sampling, every cohort member was nominally healthy, though immune exposures that went unrecorded were likely present. The donor tested CMV seronegative and was one of the 352 seronegative cohort members. Every donor gave a peripheral blood sample, and the peripheral blood mononuclear cells from that sample were used for TCR beta sequencing. The Qiagen DNeasy Blood Extraction Kit was used to extract genomic DNA from the blood cell samples. As concerns this clone: It has no known antigen specificity. Within one base of it there is no much larger clone, and no base qualities were kept.

Receptor libraries were prepared by the immunoSEQ multiplex PCR assay. For the multiplex PCR, a mixture combining 60 forward primers for TCR Vbeta segments and 13 reverse primers for TCR Jbeta segments was used. A multiplex PCR assay on genomic DNA amplified the CDR3 region of rearranged TCR beta genes. On the Illumina HiSeq System, the amplified TCR beta libraries were sequenced as 87-base-pair reads. Under the source paper's analysis protocol: In a later analysis, tens of millions of unique TCR beta chains were counted across the 690 or so repertoires, and roughly 9.9 million of these chains were shared by at least two donors. Raw reads were error-corrected and collapsed into unique sequences by a nearest-neighbor algorithm in which closely related sequences were merged to remove PCR and sequencing errors. Alignment of CDR3 sequences to IMGT reference sequences was used to assign V, D and J gene segments. For a sequence to be retained, a match of at least six nucleotides was required to both a V gene segment and a J gene segment. A rearrangement was called productive if the CDR3 had no stop codons and remained in frame with V and J, and every other rearrangement was called non-productive. CDR3 was defined according to IMGT convention as the region running from the second conserved V-encoded cysteine to the conserved J-encoded phenylalanine. In an earlier analysis of 587 of the donors, sequences lacking an unambiguous match to a single V gene segment were excluded. An earlier analysis of about 600 of the donors called V segments functional above 56.7% productive rearrangements and segregating when the between-donor standard deviation exceeded 5%. A statistical classification framework was developed to diagnose cytomegalovirus status using the catalog of TCR beta chain sequences. In a later analysis, V and J genes were assigned by comparing TCR nucleotide sequences against IMGT/GENE-DB human TR gene sequences. A later analysis assigned CDR3 sequences and most-parsimonious VDJ recombination scenarios with the TCRdist pipeline. A later analysis defined each TCR beta chain by its CDR3 amino acid sequence plus V-gene family, and excluded reads lacking a unique V-gene family. A later analysis removed 600 or so highly shared, low-generation-probability nucleotide sequences to deal with suspected cross-contamination and a sequencing artifact. For each public chain, a later analysis derived a clonal expansion index from normalized ranks of inferred template counts within each repertoire. A later analysis computed generation probabilities with a VDJ recombination model fitted to out-of-frame rearrangements, and checked the results against IGoR. In a later analysis, hypergeometric tests were used to score TCR-TCR, TCR-HLA and TCR-CMV co-occurrence, with a repertoire-size bias correction applied to TCR pairs. To estimate false discovery rates, a later analysis permuted the HLA or CMV assignments 20 times. In a later analysis, co-occurring TCRs were grouped using DBSCAN, and TCRdist sequence similarity was added for clustering within HLA-allele-positive subsets. For co-occurrence clustering, repertoires with fewer than 30,000 or more than 120,000 public chains were excluded, along with four to six repertoires with anomalous nucleotide sharing. What TCRdb holds here is the immuneACCESS table cut down to in-frame rearrangements. Part of the clones is not present; checked against another copy, under half of the missing clones reflect an unresolved V gene, and the others are unexplained. Clone size and the V and J calls come from that table; the DNA yielded D and trimming. The sample table shows a few hundred thousand clones, and almost 85% are seen once. The top ten constitute roughly 0.58% of the sample.

Reading the germline V gene (reference sequence) gives CDR1 LNHNV and CDR2 YYDKDF. Reading from cysteine to phenylalanine, the CDR3 counts 16 amino acids. The DNA shown is the 48-base CDR3, in frame from base 1. V loses 1 base of germline sequence and J loses 6 bases, and the interval between the two ends is 18 bases. The chain is assembled from TRBV15 and TRBJ1-1; too little of a D gene remains to name it. The specimen sequenced was PBMCs. This TCR was sampled from a woman in her thirties or forties in good health and CMV-seronegative. The nucleotide sequence reads as follows: TGTGCCACCAGCAGAGCCCCAGGAGGGAGGGCTGCTGAAGCTTTCTTT. It codes for CATSRAPGGRAAEAFF.